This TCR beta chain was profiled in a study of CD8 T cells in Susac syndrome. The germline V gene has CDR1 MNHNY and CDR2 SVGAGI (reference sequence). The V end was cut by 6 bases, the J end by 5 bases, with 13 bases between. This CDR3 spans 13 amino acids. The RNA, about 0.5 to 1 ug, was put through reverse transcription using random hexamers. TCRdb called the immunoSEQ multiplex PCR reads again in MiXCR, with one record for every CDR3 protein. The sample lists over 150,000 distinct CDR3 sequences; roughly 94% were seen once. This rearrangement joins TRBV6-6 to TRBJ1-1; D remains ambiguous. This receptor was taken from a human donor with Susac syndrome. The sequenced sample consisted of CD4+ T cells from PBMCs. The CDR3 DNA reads TGTGCCAGCAGCCCCCCTGGAAAAACTGAAGCTTTCTTT. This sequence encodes CASSPPGKTEAFF.